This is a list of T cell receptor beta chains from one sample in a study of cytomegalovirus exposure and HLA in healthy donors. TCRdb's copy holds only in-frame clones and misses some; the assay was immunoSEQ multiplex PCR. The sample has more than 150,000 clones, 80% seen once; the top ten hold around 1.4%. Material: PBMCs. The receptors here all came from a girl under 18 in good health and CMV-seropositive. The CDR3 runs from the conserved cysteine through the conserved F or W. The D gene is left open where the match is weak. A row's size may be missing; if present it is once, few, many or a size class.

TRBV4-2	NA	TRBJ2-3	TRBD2	TGTGCCAGCAGCCAAGCTCCGGGACTAGCAGCAGATACGCAGTATTTT	CASSQAPGLAADTQYF
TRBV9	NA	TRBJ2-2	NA	TGTGCCAGCAGCGTTACCACAGGGGAGCTGTTTTTT	CASSVTTGELFF
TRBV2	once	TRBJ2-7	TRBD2	TGTGCCAGCACCAAAGAGGGAGGGCCCCGGGACGAGCAGTACTTC	CASTKEGGPRDEQYF
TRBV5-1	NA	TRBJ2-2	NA	TGCGCCAGCAGCCAACAGGGTTCGAACACCGGGGAGCTGTTTTTT	CASSQQGSNTGELFF
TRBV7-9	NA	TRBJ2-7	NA	TGTGCCCCCTGGCCACTCGGGGAACCCTACGAGCAGTACTTC	CAPWPLGEPYEQYF
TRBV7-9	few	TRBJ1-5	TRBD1	TGTGCCAGCAGCCGTGTGGGGGACAGAAGCAATCAGCCCCAGCATTTT	CASSRVGDRSNQPQHF
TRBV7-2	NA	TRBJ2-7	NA	TGTGCCAGCACCCTCAGGGGATTCTACGAGCAGTACTTC	CASTLRGFYEQYF
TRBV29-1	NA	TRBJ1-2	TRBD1	TGCAGCGTTGGTACCGGGACAGCGAACTATGGCTACACCTTC	CSVGTGTANYGYTF
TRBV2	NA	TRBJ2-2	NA	TGTGCCAGCTCGTACCTAGCGAGCCGAACCGGGGAGCTGTTTTTT	CASSYLASRTGELFF
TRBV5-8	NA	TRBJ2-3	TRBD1	TGTGCCAGCAGCCGGGGACAGGGGACAGATACGCAGTATTTT	CASSRGQGTDTQYF
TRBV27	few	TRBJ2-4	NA	TGTGCCAGCAGTTTCCTCCGGGAAGCCAAAAACATTCAGTACTTC	CASSFLREAKNIQYF
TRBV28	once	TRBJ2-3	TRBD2	TGTGCCAGCAGTAGGTCAGGTGCGGGAGCTAGAGATACGCAGTATTTT	CASSRSGAGARDTQYF
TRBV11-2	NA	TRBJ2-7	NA	TGTGCCAGCAGCTTAAACTACGACTACGAGCAGTACTTC	CASSLNYDYEQYF
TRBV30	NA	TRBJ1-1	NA	TGTGCCTGGATGCCCCCGGGCAGGGGGAACACTGAAGCTTTCTTT	CAWMPPGRGNTEAFF
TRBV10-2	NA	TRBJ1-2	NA	TGCGCCAGCAGTGAGTGGGACATATATGGCTACACCTTC	CASSEWDIYGYTF
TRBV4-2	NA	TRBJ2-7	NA	TGTGCCACCCGGGGATCGGCACTGGGAGAGCAGTACTTC	CATRGSALGEQYF
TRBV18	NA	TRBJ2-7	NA	TGTGCCAGCTCACAACGGGACAATTCCTACGAGCAGTACTTC	CASSQRDNSYEQYF
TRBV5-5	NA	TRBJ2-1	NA	TGTGCCAGCAGCTTGGCAGGGAGGGCAGGGGATGAGCAGTTCTTC	CASSLAGRAGDEQFF
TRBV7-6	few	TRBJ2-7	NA	TGTGCCAGCAGCCAGGAGGGTAGCTCCTACGAGCAGTACTTC	CASSQEGSSYEQYF
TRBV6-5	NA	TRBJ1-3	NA	TGTGCCAGCAGTTACTCGACTCCGGACTCTGGAAACACCATATATTTT	CASSYSTPDSGNTIYF
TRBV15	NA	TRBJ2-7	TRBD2	TGTGCCACCAGCAGAGAAGGCGGGGGCTACGAGCAGTACTTC	CATSREGGGYEQYF
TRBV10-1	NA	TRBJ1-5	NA	TGCGCCAGCAGTGAGTTCGGACAGAGCAATCAGCCCCAGCATTTT	CASSEFGQSNQPQHF
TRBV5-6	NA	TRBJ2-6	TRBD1	TGTGCCAGCAGTCGGACCTTCGGGACAGGGGGCTCTGGGGCCAACGTCCTGACTTTC	CASSRTFGTGGSGANVLTF
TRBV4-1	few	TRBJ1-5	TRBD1	TGCGCCAGCAGCCTTGGAGGACAGGGGAATCAGCCCCAGCATTTT	CASSLGGQGNQPQHF
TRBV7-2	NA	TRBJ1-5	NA	TGTGCCAGCAGCTTTTACAGTCTTTATCAGCCCCAGCATTTT	CASSFYSLYQPQHF
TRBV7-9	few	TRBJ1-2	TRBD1	TGTGCCAGCAGCTTAGGGACAGGGACCTATGGCTACACCTTC	CASSLGTGTYGYTF
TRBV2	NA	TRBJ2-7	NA	TGTGCCAGCAGCGCTCAACAGGAACGCCGTTACGAGCAGTACTTC	CASSAQQERRYEQYF
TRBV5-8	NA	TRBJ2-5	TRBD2	TGTGCCAGCAGCTTGACTAGCGGGAAGAAAGAGACCCAGTACTTC	CASSLTSGKKETQYF
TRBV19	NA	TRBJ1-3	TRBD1	TGTGCCAGTACCCTACTACCGGGACAGGGTGGAAACACCATATATTTT	CASTLLPGQGGNTIYF
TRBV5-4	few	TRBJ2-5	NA	TGTGCCAGCAGCTTGGATTACAGACAAGAGACCCAGTACTTC	CASSLDYRQETQYF
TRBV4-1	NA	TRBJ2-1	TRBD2	TGCGCCAGCAGCCAAGATAAGGCTAGCGGGATTCGCTACAATGAGCAGTTCTTC	CASSQDKASGIRYNEQFF